The 18 T cell receptor beta chains in this list originate from one sample, sequenced in a study of blood T cells in healthy people across ages. Through a sample-barcoded 5' primer and a J-beta primer mix, a second PCR was run for about 6 to 12 cycles. TCRdb processed the 5' RACE reads anew with MiXCR; each CDR3 protein has one entry. The repertoire holds roughly 700,000 distinct CDR3 sequences, with approximately 50% as singletons. Sequenced input: blood. Every receptor here comes from a woman aged 55-69 years in good health.

J is TRBJ1-5 and V is TRBV20-1, with unresolved D. Germline values: CDR1 DFQATT, CDR2 SNEGSKA (reference sequence). The CDR3 is 15 residues long. V was shortened by 3 bases and J by 4 bases, with 16 bases between the two germline ends. The CDR3 here is CSASTIRLGNQPQHF. The CDR3 DNA is TGCAGTGCTAGCACAATACGACTGGGTAATCAGCCCCAGCATTTT.

This clonotype turned up a few times. The gene calls are TRBV29-1 and TRBJ2-1; maybe TRBD2 (6 bases). The CDR3 covers 12 residues. The V gene lost 7 bases and the J gene lost 6 bases, with 13 bases spanning the gap. Germline-derived CDR1 and CDR2 are SQVTM and ANQGSEA. CDR3 sequence (DNA): TGCAGCGCCGAGCCCGGGAGCAATGAGCAGTTCTTC. It yields the protein CSAEPGSNEQFF.

Only a few counts were recorded for this clonotype. The chain is built from TRBV5-1 and TRBJ1-4; possible D gene TRBD1, 6 bases. The CDR3 is 14 amino acids. Germline assignment: CDR1 SGHRS and CDR2 YFSETQ. The V end was cut by 3 bases, the J end by 8 bases, with 14 bases between. CDR3 loop: CASSSDSRNEKLFF. Written as DNA, the CDR3 is TGCGCCAGCAGCTCGGACAGTAGGAACGAAAAACTGTTTTTT.

This clonotype was seen a few times. The chain uses TRBV12-3 or TRBV12-4 and TRBJ2-1, with D perhaps TRBD1 (6 bases). This CDR3 is 14 amino acids long. Trimming pared 6 bases from V and 5 bases from J, leaving 14 bases between. The CDR3, as DNA: TGTGCCAGCAGACTAATGACAGGCCACAATGAGCAGTTCTTC. It specifies CASRLMTGHNEQFF.

The chain recombines TRBV12-3 or TRBV12-4 with TRBJ2-3, with D uncertain. Trimming took 1 base from V and 5 from J, leaving 7 bases between them. This CDR3 region has 13 residues. CDR3 sequence: CASSLEQGDTQYF. CDR3 DNA sequence: TGTGCCAGCAGTTTAGAGCAAGGAGATACGCAGTATTTT.

The chain combines TRBV10-2 with TRBJ2-7, with D possibly being TRBD2 (5 bases). Trimming removed 0 bases at V and 3 bases at J, with 6 bases between. Germline CDR1 is WSHSY and CDR2 is SAAADI. This CDR3 region has 13 residues. DNA of the CDR3: TGCGCCAGCAGTGAGTCCGGGATCTACGAGCAGTACTTC. Its translation: CASSESGIYEQYF.

This clonotype was counted a few times. The CDR3 DNA reads as TGCAGTGCCCGGATGGGAGGTTTGGGTGAAAAACTGTTTTTT. Its translation is CSARMGGLGEKLFF. The rearrangement joins TRBV20-1 to TRBJ1-4, with unresolved D. Germline lookup yields CDR1 DFQATT and CDR2 SNEGSKA (reference sequence). Deletions cut 6 bases from V and 7 bases from J, with 18 bases between. The CDR3 contains 14 residues.

The V call is TRBV5-1, the J call TRBJ2-7, with 9 bases matching TRBD2. The CDR3 contains 13 residues. Germline loops: CDR1 SGHRS, CDR2 YFSETQ. Trimming took 5 bases from V and 5 from J; bases not matched to a gene: 5. The CDR3 DNA reads TGCGCCAGCAGTGCGGGGGGGGCCCACGAGCAGTACTTC. This codes for CASSAGGAHEQYF.

This clonotype was observed at least ten times. The chain combines TRBV15 with TRBJ2-3; 9 bases fit TRBD2. Germline CDR1 and CDR2: LNHNV and YYDKDF (reference sequence). The CDR3 contains 15 residues. With 1 base clipped from V and 1 base from J, the junction kept 0 bases outside the gene matches. This CDR3 is CATSRGLAGTDTQYF. CDR3 coding DNA: TGTGCCACCAGCAGAGGACTAGCGGGCACAGATACGCAGTATTTT.

This clonotype turned up a few times. The chain uses TRBV20-1 and TRBJ2-7; D unresolved. The CDR3 has 14 residues. CDR1 and CDR2 (germline): DFQATT, SNEGSKA (reference sequence). The V end lost 2 bases, the J end lost 4 bases, and 15 bases lay between the germline ends. CDR3 amino acids: CSARSPTSPYEQYF. The CDR3 nucleotides read TGCAGTGCTAGAAGCCCTACCAGCCCTTACGAGCAGTACTTC.

This rearrangement joins TRBV18 to TRBJ2-5; 7 bases match TRBD1. CDR3 size: 15 residues. Germline V gene lookup returns CDR1 KGHSH and CDR2 LQKENI. V was pared by 2 bases and J by 1 base, with 4 bases of the junction left unmatched. In nucleotides, the CDR3 is TGTGCCAGCTCACCAGATCGGACAGGCCAAGAGACCCAGTACTTC. It translates to CASSPDRTGQETQYF.

The chain uses TRBV12-3 or TRBV12-4 and TRBJ1-2; possible D gene TRBD1, 5 bases. This CDR3 region has 14 residues. The V end lost 6 bases, the J end lost 8 bases, and 19 bases lay between the germline ends. In nucleotides, the CDR3 is TGTGCCAGCAGATCAACCGGACGGGGGGAAGGCTACACCTTC. Amino acids: CASRSTGRGEGYTF.

This rearrangement joins TRBV29-1 to TRBJ2-5, with 7 positions matching TRBD2. The J call may be incorrect, as the DNA end agrees better with TRBJ2-7. The germline V gene encodes CDR1 SQVTM and CDR2 ANQGSEA. This CDR3 contains 13 residues. The CDR3 DNA reads TGCAGCGTTGAGGGGACTACCAATGGCGAGCAGTACTTC. The encoded protein is CSVEGTTNGEQYF.

CDR3 amino acids: CASSQSWRDTQYF. Written as DNA, the CDR3 is TGCGCCAGCAGCCAATCTTGGCGTGATACGCAGTATTTT. The chain employs TRBV4-3 and TRBJ2-3; D is unresolved. The germline V gene encodes CDR1 LGHNA and CDR2 YSLEER. CDR3 size: 13 residues. V lost 2 bases to trimming and J lost 6 bases, with 9 bases between them.

The chain couples TRBV12-3 or TRBV12-4 to TRBJ2-7; no firm D call. The CDR3 contains 15 residues. Trimming removed 5 bases from V and 4 bases from J, with 18 bases in between. CDR3 loop: CASSPSPGLPYEQYF. The CDR3 DNA reads TGTGCCAGCAGTCCCTCGCCGGGCCTGCCTTACGAGCAGTACTTC.

The chain's CDR3 is CASSDNRGVINTEAFF. CDR3 nucleotide sequence: TGTGCCAGCAGTGACAACAGGGGGGTCATAAACACTGAAGCTTTCTTT. The chain employs TRBV25-1 and TRBJ1-1, with 8 bases that match TRBD1. The CDR3 has 16 residues. J was trimmed by 2 bases and V by 3 bases; bases with no gene match: 8. Germline CDR1 is MGHDK and CDR2 is SYGVNS.

This clonotype was seen more than once but under ten times. The rearrangement uses TRBV5-1 and TRBJ2-5; 8 bases align to TRBD1. V trimming: 0 bases; J trimming: 5 bases; junction bases outside the gene matches: 6. This CDR3 has 15 residues. Germline CDR1 reads SGHRS; CDR2 reads YFSETQ. The CDR3 sequence: CASSLEGQVGETQYF. The CDR3 DNA reads as TGCGCCAGCAGCTTGGAGGGACAGGTTGGGGAGACCCAGTACTTC.

In this sample, this clonotype turned up many times. The rearrangement joins TRBV20-1 to TRBJ2-3; D might be TRBD2 (6 bases). V lost 5 bases and J lost 1, with 16 bases in between. The CDR3 loop spans 15 amino acids. Germline loops: CDR1 DFQATT, CDR2 SNEGSKA (reference sequence). CDR3 residues: CSAPQGGAGTDTQYF. In nucleotides, the CDR3 is TGCAGTGCTCCCCAAGGCGGGGCCGGCACAGATACGCAGTATTTT.